One T cell receptor beta chain is described in this entry. Its matching antigen is unknown. This specimen comes from a study of cytomegalovirus exposure and HLA in healthy donors. Overall study results and limits: 16,951 TCR beta sequences were associated with HLA alleles at 0.05 false discovery rate in a later analysis.

Germline V lookup: CDR1 SGHDT, CDR2 YYEEEE. V was shortened by 6 bases and J by 2 bases, with 12 bases between the two germline ends. This CDR3 is built from 13 residues. The primer mix had 60 Vbeta and 13 Jbeta primers. Sequencing was performed with immunoSEQ multiplex PCR; in TCRdb, only in-frame clones are kept and a portion is missing. The table shows approximately 140,000 clones, with 73% occurring only once. The gene calls are TRBV5-6 and TRBJ2-7; D uncertain. The sequencing sample was made of PBMCs. The sequence came from a woman aged 40 to 49 in good health and CMV-seronegative. CDR3 DNA: TGTGCCAGCAACTCAATAGATGCCTACGAGCAGTACTTC. Encoded protein: CASNSIDAYEQYF.